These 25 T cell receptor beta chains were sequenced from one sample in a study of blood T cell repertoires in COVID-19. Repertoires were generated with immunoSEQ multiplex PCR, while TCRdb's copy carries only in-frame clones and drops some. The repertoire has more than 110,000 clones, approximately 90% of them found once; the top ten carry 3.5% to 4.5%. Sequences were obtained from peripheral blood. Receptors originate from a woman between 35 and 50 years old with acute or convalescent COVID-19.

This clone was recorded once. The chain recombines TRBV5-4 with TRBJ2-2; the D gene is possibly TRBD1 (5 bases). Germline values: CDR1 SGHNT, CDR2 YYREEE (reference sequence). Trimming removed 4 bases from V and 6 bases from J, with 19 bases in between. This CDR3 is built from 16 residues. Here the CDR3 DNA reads TGTGCCAGCAGCCCGTCTCTAGGGGTTTTATCCGGGGAGCTGTTTTTT. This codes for CASSPSLGVLSGELFF.

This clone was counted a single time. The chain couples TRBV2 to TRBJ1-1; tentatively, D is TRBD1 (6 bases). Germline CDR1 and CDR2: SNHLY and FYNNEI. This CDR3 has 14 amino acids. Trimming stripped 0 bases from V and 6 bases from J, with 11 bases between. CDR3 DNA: TGTGCCAGCAGTGAAGCCGGGGGGCGGGCTGAAGCTTTCTTT. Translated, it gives CASSEAGGRAEAFF.

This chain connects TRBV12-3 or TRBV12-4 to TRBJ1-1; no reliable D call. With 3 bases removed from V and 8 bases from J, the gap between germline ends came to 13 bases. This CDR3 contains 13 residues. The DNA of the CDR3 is TGTGCCAGCAGTTTTTACCGCGCGGCAGAAGCTTTCTTT. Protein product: CASSFYRAAEAFF.

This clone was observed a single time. CDR3 protein: CASSFPGVAGGPVNIQYF. The CDR3 DNA reads TGTGCCAGCAGCTTCCCAGGTGTAGCGGGAGGGCCGGTAAACATTCAGTACTTC. V is TRBV7-3 and J is TRBJ2-4; 11 bases line up with TRBD2. Germline trimming cut 3 bases from V and 6 bases from J; bases unmatched to any gene: 13. The germline V gene encodes CDR1 SGHTA and CDR2 FQGTGA. CDR3 length: 18 amino acids.

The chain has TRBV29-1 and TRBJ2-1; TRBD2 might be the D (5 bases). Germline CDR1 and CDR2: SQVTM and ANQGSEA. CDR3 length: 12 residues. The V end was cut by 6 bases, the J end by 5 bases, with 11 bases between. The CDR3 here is CSVRGLDNEQFF. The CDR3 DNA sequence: TGCAGCGTCCGAGGGCTAGACAATGAGCAGTTCTTC.

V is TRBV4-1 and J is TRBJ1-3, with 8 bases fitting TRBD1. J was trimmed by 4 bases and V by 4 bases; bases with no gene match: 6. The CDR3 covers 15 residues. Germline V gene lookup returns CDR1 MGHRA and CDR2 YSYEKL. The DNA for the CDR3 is TGCGCCAGCAGCCCAGGGGGCGCCTCAGGAAACACCATATATTTT. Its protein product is CASSPGGASGNTIYF.

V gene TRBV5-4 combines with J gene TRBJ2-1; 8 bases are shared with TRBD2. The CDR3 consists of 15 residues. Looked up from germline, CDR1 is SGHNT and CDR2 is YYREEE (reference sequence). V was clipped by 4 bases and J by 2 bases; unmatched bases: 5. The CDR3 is CASSPVRGAYNEQFF. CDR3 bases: TGTGCCAGCAGCCCTGTGCGGGGGGCCTACAATGAGCAGTTCTTC.

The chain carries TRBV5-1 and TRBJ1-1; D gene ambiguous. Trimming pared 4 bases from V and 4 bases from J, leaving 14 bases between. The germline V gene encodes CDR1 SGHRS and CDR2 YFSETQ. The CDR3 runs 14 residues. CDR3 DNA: TGCGCCAGCAGCCACACCCCGGGAAGCACTGAAGCTTTCTTT. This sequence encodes CASSHTPGSTEAFF.

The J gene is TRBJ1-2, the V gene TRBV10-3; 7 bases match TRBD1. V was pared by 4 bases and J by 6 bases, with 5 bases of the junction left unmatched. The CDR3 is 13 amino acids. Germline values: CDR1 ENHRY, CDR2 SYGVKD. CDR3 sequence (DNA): TGTGCCATCAGTGCAGGCAGGGGGGATGGCTACACCTTC. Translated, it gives CAISAGRGDGYTF.

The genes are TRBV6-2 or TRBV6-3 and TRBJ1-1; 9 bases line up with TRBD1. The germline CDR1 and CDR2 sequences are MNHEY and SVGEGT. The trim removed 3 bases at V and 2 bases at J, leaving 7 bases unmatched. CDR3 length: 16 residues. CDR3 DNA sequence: TGTGCCAGCAGTTATAACCCGGGACAGGGTAACACTGAAGCTTTCTTT. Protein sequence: CASSYNPGQGNTEAFF.

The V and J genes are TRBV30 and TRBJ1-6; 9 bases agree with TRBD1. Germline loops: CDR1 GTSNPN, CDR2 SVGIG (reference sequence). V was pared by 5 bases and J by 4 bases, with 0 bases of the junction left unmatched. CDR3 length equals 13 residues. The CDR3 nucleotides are TGTGCCTGGGGGACAGGGTATAATTCACCCCTCCACTTT. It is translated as CAWGTGYNSPLHF.

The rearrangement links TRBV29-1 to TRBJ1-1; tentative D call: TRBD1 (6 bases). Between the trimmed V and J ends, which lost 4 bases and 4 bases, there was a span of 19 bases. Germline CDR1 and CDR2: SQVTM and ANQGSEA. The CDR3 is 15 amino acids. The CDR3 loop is CSVVEGGRGFTEAFF. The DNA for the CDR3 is TGCAGCGTTGTGGAGGGGGGGCGAGGGTTCACTGAAGCTTTCTTT. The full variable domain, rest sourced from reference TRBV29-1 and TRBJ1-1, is SAVISQKPSRDICQRGTSLTIQCQVDSQVTMMFWYRQQPGQSLTLIATANQGSEATYESGFVIDKFPISRPNLTFSTLTVSNMSPEDSSIYLCSVVEGGRGFTEAFFGQGTRLTVV.

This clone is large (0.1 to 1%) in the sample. For the CDR3, the DNA is TGTGCCAGCAGCCAAGAGTATAACAGGGCCGACTACACCTTC. Protein sequence: CASSQEYNRADYTF. The chain employs TRBV14 and TRBJ1-2; TRBD1 is a possible D gene (6 bases). Trimming removed 0 bases from V and 10 bases from J, with 15 bases in between. CDR3 length equals 14 residues. Germline V gene lookup returns CDR1 SGHDN and CDR2 FVKESK.

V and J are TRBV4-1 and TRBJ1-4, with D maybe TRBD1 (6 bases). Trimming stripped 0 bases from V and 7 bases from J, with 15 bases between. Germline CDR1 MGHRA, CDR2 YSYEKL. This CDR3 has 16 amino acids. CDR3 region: CASSQEENRVSEKLFF. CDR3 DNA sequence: TGCGCCAGCAGCCAAGAAGAGAACAGGGTGAGTGAAAAACTGTTTTTT.

DNA of the CDR3: TGTGCCAGCAGCTCTCTGACTAGCGGGAGAGACGAGCAGTACTTC. Amino acid sequence: CASSSLTSGRDEQYF. V is TRBV5-6 and J is TRBJ2-7, with 12 positions matching TRBD2. The CDR3 extends over 15 amino acids. CDR1 and CDR2 from the germline V gene are SGHDT and YYEEEE. V shed 3 bases, J shed 5 bases, and the junction held 6 bases outside the gene matches. Looking up the rest from reference TRBV5-6 and TRBJ2-7 gives the full variable domain: DAGVTQSPTHLIKTRGQQVTLRCSPKSGHDTVSWYQQALGQGPQFIFQYYEEEERQRGNFPDRFSGHQFPNYSSELNVNALLLGDSALYLCASSSLTSGRDEQYFGPGTRLTVT.

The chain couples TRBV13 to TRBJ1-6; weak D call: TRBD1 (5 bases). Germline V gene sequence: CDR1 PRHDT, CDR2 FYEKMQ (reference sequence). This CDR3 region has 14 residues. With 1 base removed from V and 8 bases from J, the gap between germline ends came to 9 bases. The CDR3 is CASSLESGDSPLHF. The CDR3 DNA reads TGTGCCAGCAGCTTAGAATCGGGGGATTCACCCCTCCACTTT.

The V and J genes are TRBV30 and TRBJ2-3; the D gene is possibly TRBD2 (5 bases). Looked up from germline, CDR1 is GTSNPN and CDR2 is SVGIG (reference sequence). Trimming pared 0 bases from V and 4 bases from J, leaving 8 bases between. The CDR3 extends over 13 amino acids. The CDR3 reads CAWSVLGADTQYF. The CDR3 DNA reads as TGTGCCTGGAGTGTACTCGGGGCAGATACGCAGTATTTT.

The CDR3, as DNA: TGCAGCGTTGAAGATCCCGGGAGAGCCTCCTACAATGAGCAGTTCTTC. Translation: CSVEDPGRASYNEQFF. The J gene is TRBJ2-1, the V gene TRBV29-1; tentatively, D is TRBD2 (6 bases). Germline assignment: CDR1 SQVTM and CDR2 ANQGSEA. This CDR3 is 16 amino acids long. V lost 0 bases and J lost 0, with 12 bases in between.

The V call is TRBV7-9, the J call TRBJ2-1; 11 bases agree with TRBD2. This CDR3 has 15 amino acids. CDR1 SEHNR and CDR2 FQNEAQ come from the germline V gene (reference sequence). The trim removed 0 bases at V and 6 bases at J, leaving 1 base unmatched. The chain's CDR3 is CASSLALAGANEQFF. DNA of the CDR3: TGTGCCAGCAGCTTAGCACTAGCGGGGGCCAATGAGCAGTTCTTC.

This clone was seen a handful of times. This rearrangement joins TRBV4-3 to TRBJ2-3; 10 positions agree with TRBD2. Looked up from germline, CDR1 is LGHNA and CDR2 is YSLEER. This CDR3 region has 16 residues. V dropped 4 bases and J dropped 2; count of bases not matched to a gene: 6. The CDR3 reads CASSPGTSEVTDTQYF. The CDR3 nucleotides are TGCGCCAGCAGCCCCGGGACTAGCGAGGTCACAGATACGCAGTATTTT.

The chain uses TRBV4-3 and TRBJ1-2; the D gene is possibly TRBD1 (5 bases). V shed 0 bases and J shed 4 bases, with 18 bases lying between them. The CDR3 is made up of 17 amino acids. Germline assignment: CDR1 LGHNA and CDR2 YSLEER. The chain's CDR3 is CASSQDRWGAPGYGYTF. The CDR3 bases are TGCGCCAGCAGCCAAGATAGGTGGGGCGCCCCTGGCTATGGCTACACCTTC.

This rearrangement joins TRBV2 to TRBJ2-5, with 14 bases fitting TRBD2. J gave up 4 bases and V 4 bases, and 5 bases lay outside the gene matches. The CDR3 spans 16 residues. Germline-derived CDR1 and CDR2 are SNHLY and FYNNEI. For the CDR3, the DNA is TGTGCCAGCAGTGTTAGGACTAGCGGGGGGCGAGAGACCCAGTACTTC. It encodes CASSVRTSGGRETQYF.

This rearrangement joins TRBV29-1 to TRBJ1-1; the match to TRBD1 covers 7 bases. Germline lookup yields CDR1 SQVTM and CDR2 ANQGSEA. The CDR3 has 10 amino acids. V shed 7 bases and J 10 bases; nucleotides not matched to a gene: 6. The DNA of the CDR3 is TGCAGCGCCGGTGACAGGGTAGCTTTCTTT. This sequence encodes CSAGDRVAFF.

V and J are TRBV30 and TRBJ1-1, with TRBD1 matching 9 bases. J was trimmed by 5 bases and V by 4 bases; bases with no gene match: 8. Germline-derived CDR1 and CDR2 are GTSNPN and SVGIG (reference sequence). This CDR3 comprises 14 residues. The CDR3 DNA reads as TGTGCCTGGACTACAGGGGGCTTGAGGACTGAAGCTTTCTTT. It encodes CAWTTGGLRTEAFF. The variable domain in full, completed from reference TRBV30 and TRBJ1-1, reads SQTIHQWPATLVQPVGSPLSLECTVEGTSNPNLYWYRQAAGRGLQLLFYSVGIGQISSEVPQNLSASRPQDRQFILSSKKLLLSDSGFYLCAWTTGGLRTEAFFGQGTRLTVV.

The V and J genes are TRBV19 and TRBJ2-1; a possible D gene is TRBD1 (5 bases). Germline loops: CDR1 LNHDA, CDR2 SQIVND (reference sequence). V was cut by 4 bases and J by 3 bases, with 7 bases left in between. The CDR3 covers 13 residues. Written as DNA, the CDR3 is TGTGCCAGTAGTAGAGACAGCTACAATGAGCAGTTCTTC. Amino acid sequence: CASSRDSYNEQFF.